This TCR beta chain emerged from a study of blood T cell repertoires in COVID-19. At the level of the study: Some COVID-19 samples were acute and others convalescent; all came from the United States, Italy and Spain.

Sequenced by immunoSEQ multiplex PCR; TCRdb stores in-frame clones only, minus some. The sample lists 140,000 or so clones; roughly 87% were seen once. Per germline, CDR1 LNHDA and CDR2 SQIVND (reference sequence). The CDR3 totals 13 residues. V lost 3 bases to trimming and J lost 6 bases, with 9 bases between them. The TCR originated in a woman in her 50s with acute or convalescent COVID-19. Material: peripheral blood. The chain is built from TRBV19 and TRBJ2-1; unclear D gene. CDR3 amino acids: CASSIFLGNEQFF. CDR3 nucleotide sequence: TGTGCCAGTAGTATTTTCCTAGGCAATGAGCAGTTCTTC.